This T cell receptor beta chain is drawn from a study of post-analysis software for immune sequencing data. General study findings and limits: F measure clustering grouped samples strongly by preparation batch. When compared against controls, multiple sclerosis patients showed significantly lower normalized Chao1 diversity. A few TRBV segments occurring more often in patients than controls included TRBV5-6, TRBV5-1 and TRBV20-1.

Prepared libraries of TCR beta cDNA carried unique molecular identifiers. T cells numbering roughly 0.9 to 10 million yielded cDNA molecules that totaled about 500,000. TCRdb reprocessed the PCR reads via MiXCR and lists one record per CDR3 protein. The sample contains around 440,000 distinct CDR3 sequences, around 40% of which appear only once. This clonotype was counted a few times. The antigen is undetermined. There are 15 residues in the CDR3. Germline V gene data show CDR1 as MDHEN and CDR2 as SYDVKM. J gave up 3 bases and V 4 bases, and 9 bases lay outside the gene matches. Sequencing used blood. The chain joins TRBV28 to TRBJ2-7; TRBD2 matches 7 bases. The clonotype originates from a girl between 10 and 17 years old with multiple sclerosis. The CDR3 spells CASSSPAGSVYEQYF. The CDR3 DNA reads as TGTGCCAGCAGTTCCCCAGCGGGATCTGTCTACGAGCAGTACTTC.